This T cell receptor (beta chain) came from a study of T cell repertoires in aging, cancer and after chemotherapy. At the level of the study: About 9 million TCR reads were in the whole dataset.

Peripheral blood genomic DNA, not sorted cells or RNA, was the template. General observations from the study: No conclusions about immunological memory after chemotherapy can be drawn from the repertoire data. Healthy donors lost TCR diversity with age mainly through richness, cancer patients through richness and evenness. Age-matched healthy donors had significantly more diverse, less clonal blood TCR repertoires than untreated cancer patients.

This CDR3 spans 14 amino acids. Germline lookup yields CDR1 MNHEY and CDR2 SVGAGI. V was pared by 6 bases and J by 3 bases, with 4 bases of the junction left unmatched. TRB rearrangements spanning V, D and J were amplified using mixed TRB-A/B primers. TCRdb reanalysed the multiplex PCR reads using MiXCR and keeps one entry per CDR3 protein. The sample includes about 8,300 distinct CDR3 sequences, about 29% of them seen just once. This clonotype was counted between two and nine times. Its antigen is unknown. The clonotype was recovered from a human donor in good health. The V and J genes are TRBV6-5 and TRBJ1-5, with 8 nucleotides matching TRBD1. The sample consisted of blood. CDR3 sequence (DNA): TGTGCCAGCAGCACGACAGGGGTCAATCAGCCCCAGCATTTT. Its protein product is CASSTTGVNQPQHF.